Listed below are T cell receptor beta chains from one sample, sequenced in a study of vaccination and CD4 T cells after COVID-19. For these TCRs, the target antigens are not known. TCRdb redid the calling of the PCR reads with MiXCR, one entry per CDR3 protein. The sample yields over 10,000 distinct CDR3 sequences, about two fifths seen once. The sequencing input was CD4+ T cells from blood, cultured in vitro. Source of these receptors: a human donor who had recovered from COVID-19. CDR3s include the opening cysteine and the closing phenylalanine or tryptophan. The D gene is left open where the match is weak. For some rows the clone size is stated as once, few or many, or as a class when expanded; others skip it.

v_call	j_call	clone_size	d_call	cdr3_nt	cdr3_aa
TRBV4-1	TRBJ1-3	.	.	TGCGCCAGCAGCCAAGAAGATTGGGTTAGGGGAAACACCATATATTTT	CASSQEDWVRGNTIYF
TRBV6-2/TRBV6-3	TRBJ1-1	.	.	TGTGCCACCGAAGGCCCCTTTAACACTGAAGCTTTCTTT	CATEGPFNTEAFF
TRBV19	TRBJ1-5	.	TRBD1	TGTGCCAGTACCGGGACAGACACTTATAGCAATCAGCCCCAGCATTTT	CASTGTDTYSNQPQHF
TRBV6-4	TRBJ2-7	medium-sized	.	TGTGCCAGCAGTGACCCTACTCTCCGCACCTACGAGCAGTACTTC	CASSDPTLRTYEQYF
TRBV27	TRBJ2-5	once	.	TGTGCCAGCAGTTCGTGGGCCCAACAAGAGACCCAGTACTTC	CASSSWAQQETQYF
TRBV20-1	TRBJ2-7	.	TRBD2	TGCAGTGCTAGAGCTACCGGGCTAGCGGGAACCTACGAGCAGTACTTC	CSARATGLAGTYEQYF
TRBV20-1	TRBJ2-1	.	.	TGCAGTGCTAGGAATTTAGGGAGTACCTCCTACAATGAGCAGTTCTTC	CSARNLGSTSYNEQFF
TRBV28	TRBJ1-3	.	.	TGTGCCAGCAGTTTGGATGGTGGCTCGGCTGGAAACACCATATATTTT	CASSLDGGSAGNTIYF
TRBV18	TRBJ1-1	once	.	TGTGCCAGCTCTGATGGAAGACCGATCGAAGTGGCTTTCTTT	CASSDGRPIEVAFF
TRBV11-2	TRBJ1-2	once	.	TGTGCCAGCAGCTTAGGTGGTCGAGGGTTTAACTATGGCTACACCTTC	CASSLGGRGFNYGYTF
TRBV20-1	TRBJ1-6	.	TRBD1	TGCAGTGCTAGGAGTTTGATGGGACAGGGTGTTTTATCCCTCCACTTT	CSARSLMGQGVLSLHF
TRBV27	TRBJ1-5	.	.	TGTGCCAGCGCCTCCTCGGGACTTAGCAATCAGCCCCAGCATTTT	CASASSGLSNQPQHF
TRBV7-2	TRBJ2-7	.	TRBD2	TGTGCCAGCAGCCACCGACTAGCGGGAGTCCCCTCGGAGCAGTACTTC	CASSHRLAGVPSEQYF
TRBV12-3/TRBV12-4	TRBJ2-2	few	.	TGTGCCAGCAGTTATAGAGGGGCCGGGGAGCTGTTTTTT	CASSYRGAGELFF
TRBV7-2	TRBJ2-2	.	TRBD1	TGTGCCAGCAGCGAATACAGGGGGATCGGGGAGCTGTTTTTT	CASSEYRGIGELFF
TRBV2	TRBJ2-3	few	.	TGTGCCAGCAGATTTGGACTCGCAACCACAGATACGCAGTATTTT	CASRFGLATTDTQYF
TRBV24-1	TRBJ2-7	.	.	TGTGCCACCAGTGACGGGGCCCTCTACGAGCAGTACTTC	CATSDGALYEQYF
TRBV12-3/TRBV12-4	TRBJ1-5	few	.	TGTGCCAGCAGTTTAAACGGCGGGGATCAGCCCCAGCATTTT	CASSLNGGDQPQHF
TRBV6-5	TRBJ2-3	.	TRBD2	TGTGCCAGCAGGTACATCGCGGGAGCAGTAGATACGCAGTATTTT	CASRYIAGAVDTQYF
TRBV12-3/TRBV12-4	TRBJ2-1	.	TRBD1	TGTGCCAGCAATATGAGACAGGGAACTCTCAATGAGCAGTTCTTC	CASNMRQGTLNEQFF
TRBV10-3	TRBJ2-3	few	.	TGTGCCATCACGGCGGGAATGAGCACAGATACGCAGTATTTT	CAITAGMSTDTQYF
TRBV30	TRBJ2-6	.	TRBD1	TGTGCCTGGAGTTCATACGGGACAGGGGGCTTCCTGACTTTC	CAWSSYGTGGFLTF
TRBV18	TRBJ2-3	.	.	TGTGCCAGCGGGGCGCCGGGACGCCTTAAGGATACGCAGTATTTT	CASGAPGRLKDTQYF
TRBV5-1	TRBJ2-5	.	TRBD2	TGCGCCAGCAGCTTGGCCACAGCGGGAGGGACGGAGACCCAGTACTTC	CASSLATAGGTETQYF
TRBV30	TRBJ2-7	.	.	TGTGCCTGGAGTGCTCCGGGTGGAATTTTGGTGGGCGAGCAGTACTTC	CAWSAPGGILVGEQYF
TRBV19	TRBJ1-1	few	.	TGTGCCAGTAGAACCGGGGATCGGGGTAGCGTAGCTTTCTTT	CASRTGDRGSVAFF
TRBV20-1	TRBJ1-1	.	TRBD1	TGCAGTGCTGCTACACAGGGGGACACTGAAGCTTTCTTT	CSAATQGDTEAFF